The 4 T cell receptor beta chains given below trace back to one sample, sequenced in a study of shared clonotypes between healthy human individuals. Clones were sequenced by immunoSEQ multiplex PCR, and TCRdb holds only the in-frame ones, with some missing. This sample carries over 400,000 clones, over 70% of them seen once, and the ten largest clones take roughly an eighth. Sequenced input: PBMCs. The receptors shown here come from a woman between 35 and 50 years old in good health. Some clones in this sample may be carry-over from other donors' samples.

The chain couples TRBV19 to TRBJ1-1; 8 bases match TRBD1. This CDR3 is 13 amino acids long. The ends lost 3 bases at V and 11 bases at J; junction bases unmatched: 8. Germline lookup yields CDR1 LNHDA and CDR2 SQIVND (reference sequence). CDR3 nucleotides: TGTGCCAGTAGTATGGGAGTACAGGGGGAGGCTTTCTTT. Its protein product is CASSMGVQGEAFF.

With regard to this clone: At the DNA level, this CDR3 is encoded by other sequences in the same sample as well. The chain combines TRBV18 with TRBJ2-5; D gene unclear. Germline CDR1 reads KGHSH; CDR2 reads LQKENI. V lost 3 bases and J 5 bases, leaving 7 bases between the germline ends. CDR3 size: 12 residues. The CDR3 is CASSPTQETQYF. DNA of the CDR3: TGTGCCAGCTCACCTACCCAGGAGACCCAGTACTTC.

This clone was recorded a few times. Different DNA sequences within this sample yield the same CDR3. The chain carries TRBV7-9 and TRBJ2-7; D might be TRBD1 or TRBD2, each matching 5 bases. Trimming took 5 bases from V and 1 from J, leaving 12 bases between them. The CDR3 covers 14 residues. Germline V lookup: CDR1 SEHNR, CDR2 FQNEAQ (reference sequence). DNA for the CDR3: TGTGCCAGCAGCCCGGGACGTACTTCCTACGAGCAGTACTTC. Translated: CASSPGRTSYEQYF. Using reference TRBV7-9 and TRBJ2-7 for the parts outside the CDR3, the full variable domain is DTGVSQNPRHKITKRGQNVTFRCDPISEHNRLYWYRQTLGQGPEFLTYFQNEAQLEKSRLLSDRFSAERPKGSFSTLEIQRTEQGDSAMYLCASSPGRTSYEQYFGPGTRLTVT.

The gene calls are TRBV5-4 and TRBJ2-2; no clear D. CDR1 SGHNT and CDR2 YYREEE come from the germline V gene (reference sequence). V lost 1 base and J 2 bases, leaving 6 bases between the germline ends. CDR3 length: 14 residues. In nucleotides, the CDR3 is TGTGCCAGCAGCTTGATTCTTAACACCGGGGAGCTGTTTTTT. It is translated as CASSLILNTGELFF.